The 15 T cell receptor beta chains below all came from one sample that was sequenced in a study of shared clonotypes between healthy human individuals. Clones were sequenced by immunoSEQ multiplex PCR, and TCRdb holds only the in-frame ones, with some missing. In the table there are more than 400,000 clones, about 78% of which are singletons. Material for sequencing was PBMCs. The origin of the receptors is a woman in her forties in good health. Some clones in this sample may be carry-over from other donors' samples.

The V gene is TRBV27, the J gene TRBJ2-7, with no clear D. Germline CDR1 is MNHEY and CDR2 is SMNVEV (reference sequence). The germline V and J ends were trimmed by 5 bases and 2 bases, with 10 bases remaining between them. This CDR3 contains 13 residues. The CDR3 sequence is CASSSAGAYEQYF. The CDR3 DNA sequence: TGTGCCAGCAGTAGCGCAGGAGCCTACGAGCAGTACTTC.

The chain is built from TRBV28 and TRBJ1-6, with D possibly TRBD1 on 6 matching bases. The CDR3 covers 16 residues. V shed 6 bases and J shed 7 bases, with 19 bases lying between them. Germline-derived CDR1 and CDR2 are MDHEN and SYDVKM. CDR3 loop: CASSLGGGTRNSPLHF. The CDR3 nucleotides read TGTGCCAGCAGCCTAGGGGGGGGGACCCGCAATTCACCCCTCCACTTT.

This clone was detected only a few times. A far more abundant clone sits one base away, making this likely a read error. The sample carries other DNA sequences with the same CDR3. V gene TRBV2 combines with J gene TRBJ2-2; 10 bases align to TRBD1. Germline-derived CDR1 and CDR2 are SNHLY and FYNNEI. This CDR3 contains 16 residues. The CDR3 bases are TGTGCCAGCTCCGGGACAGGGGTCGGTCTCACCGGGGAGCTGCTTTTT. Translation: CASSGTGVGLTGELLF.

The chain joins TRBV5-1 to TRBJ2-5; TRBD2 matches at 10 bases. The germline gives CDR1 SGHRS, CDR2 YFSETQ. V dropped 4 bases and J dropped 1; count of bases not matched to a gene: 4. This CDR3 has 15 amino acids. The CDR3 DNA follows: TGCGCCAGCAGCATAGCGGGAGGAACCCAAGAGACCCAGTACTTC. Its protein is CASSIAGGTQETQYF.

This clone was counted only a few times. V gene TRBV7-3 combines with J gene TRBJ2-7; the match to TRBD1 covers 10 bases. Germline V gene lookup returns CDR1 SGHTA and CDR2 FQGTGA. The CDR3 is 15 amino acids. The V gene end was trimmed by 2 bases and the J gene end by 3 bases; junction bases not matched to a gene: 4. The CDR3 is CASSLGGQGLYEQYF. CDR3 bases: TGTGCCAGCAGCTTAGGGGGACAGGGGCTCTACGAGCAGTACTTC.

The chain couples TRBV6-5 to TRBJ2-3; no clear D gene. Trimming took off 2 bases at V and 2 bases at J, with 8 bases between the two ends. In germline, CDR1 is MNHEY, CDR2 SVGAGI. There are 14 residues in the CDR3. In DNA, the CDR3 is TGTGCCAGCAGTTACCGTGGAGCCACAGATACGCAGTATTTT. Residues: CASSYRGATDTQYF.

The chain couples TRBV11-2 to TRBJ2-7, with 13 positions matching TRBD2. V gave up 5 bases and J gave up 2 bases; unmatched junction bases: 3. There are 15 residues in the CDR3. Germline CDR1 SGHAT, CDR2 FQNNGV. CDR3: CASSEGLAGPYEQYF. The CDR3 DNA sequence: TGTGCCAGCAGCGAGGGACTAGCGGGACCCTACGAGCAGTACTTC.

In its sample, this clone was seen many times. CDR3 nucleotides: TGTGCCAGCAGTCCCCTGGGGGGACGGGGCACAGATACGCAGTATTTT. It yields the protein CASSPLGGRGTDTQYF. The chain recombines TRBV2 with TRBJ2-3, with TRBD2 as a possible D gene (6 bases). The germline CDR1 and CDR2 sequences are SNHLY and FYNNEI. CDR3 length: 16 amino acids. V shed 5 bases and J shed 1 base, with 16 bases lying between them.

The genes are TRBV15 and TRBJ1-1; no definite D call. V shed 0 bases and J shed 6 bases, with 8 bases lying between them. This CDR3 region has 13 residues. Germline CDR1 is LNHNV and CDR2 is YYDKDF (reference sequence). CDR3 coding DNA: TGTGCCACCAGCAGAGAAAGAACCGCTGAAGCTTTCTTT. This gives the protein CATSRERTAEAFF.

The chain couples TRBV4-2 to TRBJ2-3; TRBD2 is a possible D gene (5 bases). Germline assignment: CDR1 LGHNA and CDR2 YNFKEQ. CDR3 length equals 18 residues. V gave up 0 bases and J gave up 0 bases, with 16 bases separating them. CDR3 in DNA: TGTGCCAGCAGCCAAGATTTAGGTAGCGCGTCTAGCACAGATACGCAGTATTTT. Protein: CASSQDLGSASSTDTQYF.

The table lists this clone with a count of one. The CDR3 loop reads CASSQAVGGVETQYF. CDR3 DNA sequence: TGTGCCAGCAGCCAAGCAGTGGGGGGCGTTGAGACCCAGTACTTC. The rearrangement uses TRBV4-2 and TRBJ2-5; D may match TRBD1 or TRBD2 (6 bases each). There are 15 residues in the CDR3. Trimming stripped 1 base from V and 5 bases from J, with 14 bases between. Germline CDR1 reads LGHNA; CDR2 reads YNFKEQ.

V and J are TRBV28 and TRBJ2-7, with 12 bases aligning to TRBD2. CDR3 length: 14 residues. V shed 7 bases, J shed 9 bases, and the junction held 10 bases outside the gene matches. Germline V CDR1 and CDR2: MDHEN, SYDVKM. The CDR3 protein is CASTRLAGDRGQYF. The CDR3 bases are TGTGCCAGCACGAGACTAGCGGGAGATCGGGGGCAGTACTTC.

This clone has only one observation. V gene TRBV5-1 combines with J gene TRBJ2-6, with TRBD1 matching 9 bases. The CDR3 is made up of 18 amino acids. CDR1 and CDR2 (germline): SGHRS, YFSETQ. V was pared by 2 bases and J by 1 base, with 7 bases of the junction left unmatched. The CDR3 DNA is TGCGCCAGCAGCTTAGCGACAGGGGGTTTATCTGGGGCCAACGTCCTGACTTTC. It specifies CASSLATGGLSGANVLTF.

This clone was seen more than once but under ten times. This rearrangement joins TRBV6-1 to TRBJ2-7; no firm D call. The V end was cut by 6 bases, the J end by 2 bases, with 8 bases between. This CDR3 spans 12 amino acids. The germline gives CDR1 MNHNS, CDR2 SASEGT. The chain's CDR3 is CASSHSPYEQYF. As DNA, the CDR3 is TGTGCCAGCAGCCACAGCCCCTACGAGCAGTACTTC.

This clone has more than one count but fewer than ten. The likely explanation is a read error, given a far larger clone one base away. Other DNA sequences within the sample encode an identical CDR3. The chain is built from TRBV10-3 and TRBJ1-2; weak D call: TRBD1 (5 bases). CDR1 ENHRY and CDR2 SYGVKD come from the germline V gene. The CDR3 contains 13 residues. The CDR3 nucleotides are TGTGCCATCAGTGAGCAGGGCGACTACGGCTACACCTTC. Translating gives CAISEQGDYGYTF.